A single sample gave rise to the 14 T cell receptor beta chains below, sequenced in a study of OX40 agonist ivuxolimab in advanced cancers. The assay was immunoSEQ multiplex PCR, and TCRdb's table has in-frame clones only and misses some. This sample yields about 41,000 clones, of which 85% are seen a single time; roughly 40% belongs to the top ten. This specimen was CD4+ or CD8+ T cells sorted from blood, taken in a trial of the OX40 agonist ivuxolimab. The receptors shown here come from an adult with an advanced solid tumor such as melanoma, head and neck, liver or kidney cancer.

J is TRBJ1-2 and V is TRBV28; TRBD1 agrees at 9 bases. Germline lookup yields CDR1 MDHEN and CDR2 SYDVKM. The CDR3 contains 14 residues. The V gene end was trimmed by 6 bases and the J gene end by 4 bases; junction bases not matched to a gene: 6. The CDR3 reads CASRSTGGSYGYTF. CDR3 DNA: TGTGCCAGCAGATCAACAGGGGGCAGCTATGGCTACACCTTC.

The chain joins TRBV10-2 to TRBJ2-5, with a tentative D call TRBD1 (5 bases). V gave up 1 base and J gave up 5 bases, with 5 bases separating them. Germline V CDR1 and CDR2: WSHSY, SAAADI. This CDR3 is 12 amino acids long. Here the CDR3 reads CASSEWGETQYF. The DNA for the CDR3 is TGCGCCAGCAGTGAGTGGGGCGAGACCCAGTACTTC.

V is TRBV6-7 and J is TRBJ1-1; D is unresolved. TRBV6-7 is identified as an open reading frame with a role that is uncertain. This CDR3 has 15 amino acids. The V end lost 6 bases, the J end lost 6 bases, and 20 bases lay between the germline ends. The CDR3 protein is CASSHAQEGSPEAFF. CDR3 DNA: TGTGCCAGCAGCCATGCCCAGGAGGGTTCTCCTGAAGCTTTCTTT.

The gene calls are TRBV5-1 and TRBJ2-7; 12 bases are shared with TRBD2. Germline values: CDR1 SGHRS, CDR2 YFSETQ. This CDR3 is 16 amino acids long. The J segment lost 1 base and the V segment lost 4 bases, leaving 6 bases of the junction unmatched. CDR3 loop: CASSPKTSGGSYEQYF. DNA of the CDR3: TGCGCCAGCAGCCCAAAGACTAGCGGGGGATCCTACGAGCAGTACTTC.

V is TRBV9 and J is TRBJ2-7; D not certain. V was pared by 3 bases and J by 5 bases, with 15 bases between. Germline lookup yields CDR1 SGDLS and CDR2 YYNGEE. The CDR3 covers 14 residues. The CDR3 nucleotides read TGTGCCAGCAGCGACACTACCGCTGCCCACGAGCAGTACTTC. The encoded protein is CASSDTTAAHEQYF. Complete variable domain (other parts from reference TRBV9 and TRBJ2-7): DSGVTQTPKHLITATGQRVTLRCSPRSGDLSVYWYQQSLDQGLQFLIQYYNGEERAKGNILERFSAQQFPDLHSELNLSSLELGDSALYFCASSDTTAAHEQYFGPGTRLTVT.

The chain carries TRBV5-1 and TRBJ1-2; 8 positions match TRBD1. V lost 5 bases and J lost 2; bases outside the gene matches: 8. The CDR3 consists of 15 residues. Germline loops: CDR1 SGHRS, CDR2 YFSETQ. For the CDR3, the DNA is TGCGCCAGCAGATTTCGACAGGGGACCAACTATGGCTACACCTTC. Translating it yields CASRFRQGTNYGYTF. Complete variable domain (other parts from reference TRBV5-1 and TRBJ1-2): KAGVTQTPRYLIKTRGQQVTLSCSPISGHRSVSWYQQTPGQGLQFLFEYFSETQRNKGNFPGRFSGRQFSNSRSEMNVSTLELGDSALYLCASRFRQGTNYGYTFGSGTRLTVV.

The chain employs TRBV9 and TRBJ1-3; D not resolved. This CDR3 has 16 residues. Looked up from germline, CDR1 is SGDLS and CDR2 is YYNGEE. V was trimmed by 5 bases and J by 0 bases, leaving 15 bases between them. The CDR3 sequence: CASSSLDWPSGNTIYF. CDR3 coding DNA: TGTGCCAGCAGTTCCCTCGACTGGCCCTCTGGAAACACCATATATTTT.

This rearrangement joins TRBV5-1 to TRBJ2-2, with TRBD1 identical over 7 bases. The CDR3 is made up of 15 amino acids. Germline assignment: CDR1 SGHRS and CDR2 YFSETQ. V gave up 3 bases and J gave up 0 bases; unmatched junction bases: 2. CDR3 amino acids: CASSSDRTNTGELFF. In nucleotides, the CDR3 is TGCGCCAGCAGCTCGGACAGGACGAACACCGGGGAGCTGTTTTTT.

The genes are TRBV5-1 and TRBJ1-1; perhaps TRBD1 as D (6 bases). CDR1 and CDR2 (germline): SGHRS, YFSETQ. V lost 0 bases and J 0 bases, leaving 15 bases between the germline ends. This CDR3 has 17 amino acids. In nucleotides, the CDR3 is TGCGCCAGCAGCTTGGGGCTACAACGGGACATGAACACTGAAGCTTTCTTT. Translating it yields CASSLGLQRDMNTEAFF.

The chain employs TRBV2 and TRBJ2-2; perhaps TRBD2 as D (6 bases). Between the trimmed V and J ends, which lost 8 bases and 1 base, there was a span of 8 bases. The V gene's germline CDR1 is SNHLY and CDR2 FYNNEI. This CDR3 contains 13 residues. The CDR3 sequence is CASGGVNTGELFF. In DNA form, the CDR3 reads TGTGCCAGCGGAGGGGTGAACACCGGGGAGCTGTTTTTT.

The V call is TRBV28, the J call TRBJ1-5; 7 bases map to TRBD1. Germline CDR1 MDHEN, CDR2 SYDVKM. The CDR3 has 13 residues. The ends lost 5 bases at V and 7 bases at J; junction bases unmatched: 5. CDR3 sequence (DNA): TGTGCCAGCAGTACGACAGGGAGACAGCCCCAGCATTTT. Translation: CASSTTGRQPQHF.

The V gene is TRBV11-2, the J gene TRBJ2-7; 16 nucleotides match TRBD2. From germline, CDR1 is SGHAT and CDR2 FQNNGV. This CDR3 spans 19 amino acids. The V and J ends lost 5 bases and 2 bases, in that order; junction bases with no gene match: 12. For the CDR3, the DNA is TGTGCCAGCAGCCCCTTAGGGATCGGGACTAGCGGGGGGGCCTACGAGCAGTACTTC. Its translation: CASSPLGIGTSGGAYEQYF.

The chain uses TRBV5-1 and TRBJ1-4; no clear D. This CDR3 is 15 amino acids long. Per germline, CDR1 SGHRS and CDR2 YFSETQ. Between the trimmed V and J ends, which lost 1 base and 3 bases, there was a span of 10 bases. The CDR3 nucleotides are TGCGCCAGCAGCTTGAGGCCAATTCCTAATGAAAAACTGTTTTTT. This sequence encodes CASSLRPIPNEKLFF. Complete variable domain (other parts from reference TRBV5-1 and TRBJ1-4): KAGVTQTPRYLIKTRGQQVTLSCSPISGHRSVSWYQQTPGQGLQFLFEYFSETQRNKGNFPGRFSGRQFSNSRSEMNVSTLELGDSALYLCASSLRPIPNEKLFFGSGTQLSVL.

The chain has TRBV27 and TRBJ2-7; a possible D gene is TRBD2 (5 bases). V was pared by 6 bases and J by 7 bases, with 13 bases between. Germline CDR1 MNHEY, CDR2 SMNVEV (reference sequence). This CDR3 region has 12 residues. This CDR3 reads CASSLLGDEQYF. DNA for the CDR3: TGTGCCAGCAGCCTCTTGGGAGATGAGCAGTACTTC.